The clone carrying this T cell receptor (beta chain) was seen repeatedly, ten times or more. TCRdb re-called the 5' RACE reads through MiXCR, storing one row per CDR3 protein. The sample lists 25,000 to 30,000 distinct CDR3 sequences, 4% to 5% occurring once. This sample was included in a study of T cells after yellow fever vaccination. Overall study context: Sorting by CD3, CD45RA, CCR7 and CD95 gave EM, EMRA, CM and Tscm subsets. Study-wide results and caveats: Clonotypes that responded to the vaccine were almost all undetectable in sorted memory subsets on day 0. Clones from primary vaccination mostly reappeared after the booster (around 97% CD4, approximately 88% CD8).

The V end was cut by 4 bases, the J end by 4 bases, with 19 bases between. The germline V gene encodes CDR1 DFQATT and CDR2 SNEGSKA (reference sequence). This CDR3 has 15 amino acids. The source was PBMCs, either bulk or a sorted T-cell subset (CD4+, CD8+, memory, or dextramer-sorted; not recorded which), collected on the day of the yellow fever booster vaccination. The V gene is TRBV20-1, the J gene TRBJ1-2; D not certain. This receptor was identified in a man aged 18 to 29 who received the YFV17D yellow fever vaccine. CDR3 bases: TGCAGTGCTACCTCGGCCACGGCGTTTGGCTATGGCTACACCTTC. Residues: CSATSATAFGYGYTF.